This T cell receptor (beta chain) was observed in a study of CD8 T cells in Susac syndrome. Findings and caveats of the study: It was acknowledged in the study that the number of individuals who were included in its TCR sequencing and HLA analysis was relatively small.

Matching for age and sex applied to the controls, who were healthy donors. Trimming stripped 1 base from V and 3 bases from J, with 5 bases between. The CDR3 loop spans 13 amino acids. The germline V gene has CDR1 KGHSH and CDR2 LQKENI. The RNA input was about 0.5 to 1 ug, and it was reverse transcribed with random hexamers. TCRdb ran MiXCR on the immunoSEQ multiplex PCR reads and lists one entry per CDR3 protein. The sample lists some 180,000 distinct CDR3 sequences, approximately 95% occurring once. About this clonotype itself: Its antigen remains unidentified.

The chain carries TRBV18 and TRBJ2-3; no definite D call. The specimen was CD4+ T cells from PBMCs. This TCR was sampled from a human donor in good health. This chain's CDR3 is CASSPLRTDTQYF. CDR3 in DNA: TGTGCCAGCTCACCACTTAGGACAGATACGCAGTATTTT.